Here is one TCR beta chain with its context. In this sample, this clone turned up a few times. What this receptor recognizes is not known. No much larger clone exists at a distance of one base, and base qualities are not known. The T-cell fraction in tumor and uninvolved lung tissue was provided by TCR sequencing with the immunoSEQ assay. For the original study's pipeline: For survival analysis, patients were split into high (upper tertile) and low (lower two tertiles) T-cell fraction groups and compared by log-rank test. Paired tumor versus uninvolved lung differences in T-cell fraction were tested with a signed-rank test. Here the immuneACCESS table is served through TCRdb, limited to in-frame sequences with V and J called. Missing clones are a known gap in these copies; in checked studies unresolved V genes cover under half, and the rest lacks a known reason. That table gives V, J and clone size, and the DNA gave D and trimming. For this sample the table gives about 8,400 clones, of which 60% to 85% were detected only once. About 13% of the sample is taken by the ten largest.

Patient enrollment in ICON started in 2016, and the final patient was enrolled in 2018. A subcohort of around 76 patients provided fresh tumor and matched uninvolved tissue for in-depth immune analyses, with TCR sequencing among those analyses. TCR sequencing was performed on DNA isolated from bulk tissue, without cell sorting. This sample is drawn from a study of tumor-infiltrating lymphocytes in localized non-small cell lung cancer (dated by TCRdb to the early 2020s). Study-level background: Patients whose samples were collected after neoadjuvant chemotherapy, as well as both smokers and never-smokers and several histologies, were included in the cohort. Resected tumor tissue and uninvolved lung tissue described as non-adjacent to the tumor were contributed by each patient, with both tissues obtained from the same patient. Flow cytometry, multiplex immunofluorescence, RNA-seq, exome sequencing and proteomics were applied to the same patients as TCR sequencing, which was one of several integrated assays. In total, the ICON cohort was made up of under 180 surgical patients who had localized non-small cell lung cancer and whose tumors were resected. For 50 to 60 patients, immunoSEQ T-cell fraction was compared between paired tumor and uninvolved lung. The paper as a whole reports these results and caveats: Assay coverage differed among patients according to how much tissue was available, so only a subset of the cohort had TCR sequencing. Consistent with immunofluorescence CD3 counts, TCRbeta sequencing supported greater T cell infiltration in tumors than in uninvolved lung tissue. Because different assays used different pieces of the same tissue, technical variation could not be distinguished from intratumor heterogeneity. The TCR-derived T-cell fraction showed no difference between the flow cytometry-defined immunotypes IM1 (good prognosis) and IM2 (poor prognosis).

Sequences MDHEN (CDR1) and SYDVKM (CDR2) are obtained from the germline V gene. V lost 2 bases and J lost 12 bases; the stretch between them is 7 bases long. From its cysteine to its phenylalanine, the CDR3 spans 11 amino acids. Of the read, only the CDR3 DNA is kept; its 33 bases are in frame from base 1. Sequenced sample: uninvolved lung tissue not adjacent to the tumor. The chain is encoded by TRBV28 joined to TRBJ1-4; the D gene identity is not certain. This clonotype was obtained from a human donor with non-small cell lung cancer. The nucleotide sequence is given as TGTGCCAGCAGTTTAGAAGGGCAACTGTTTTTT. This encodes CASSLEGQLFF.